This T cell receptor (beta chain) was captured by sequencing in a study of blood T cell repertoires in COVID-19. The CDR3 totals 12 residues. Germline V gene lookup returns CDR1 SNHLY and CDR2 FYNNEI. V lost 8 bases to trimming and J lost 6 bases; unmatched junction nucleotides: 6. Original processing notes: Amplification with reference gene primers provided the estimates of nucleated cell counts. TCRdb keeps only in-frame clones here, not all; method: immunoSEQ multiplex PCR. That table is the source of V, J and clone size, and D and trimming were worked out from the DNA. This sample carries about 240,000 clones, roughly 87% of them seen once, and the ten largest clones take approximately 7.5%.

This clonotype was sampled from a man between 60 and 75 years old who had recovered from COVID-19. The sequencing input was peripheral blood. The chain recombines TRBV2 with TRBJ1-1; 7 bases fit TRBD1. The CDR3 DNA reads TGTGCCAGCGTCGCAGGGGGTGCTGAAGCTTTCTTT. This translates into CASVAGGAEAFF.